This T cell receptor beta chain was observed in a study of cytomegalovirus exposure and HLA in healthy donors (TCRdb year 2017). General notes on the study: The roughly 650 repertoires of the first cohort and the roughly 120 validation repertoires were produced on the same platform, according to a later analysis. The study was designed to test whether signatures of past pathogen exposure could be identified by cataloging public T cell receptors. A separate validation cohort of roughly 110 different subjects was used in addition to the roughly 670-subject first cohort. The study combined high-throughput TCR immunosequencing, statistical association of individual TCRs with disease status, and machine learning to predict cytomegalovirus infection status.

On this clone itself: It has no known antigen specificity. No per-base quality is available; no much larger clone lies one base away.

Paper-wide results and their limitations: Subsequent analysis determined that TCRs grouped into clusters in the first cohort also showed a tendency toward co-occurrence across the 90 to 150 validation repertoires, and approximately 94% of cluster scores exceeded 0. A total of fewer than 200 TCR beta chains were listed by the study as associated with cytomegalovirus. While some public TCRs were present in many individuals, most TCR sequences turned up only very rarely across donors. The authors suggested that the approach could potentially be generalized to other disease states and immunological phenotypes. The validation cohort had no HLA typing available for a later analysis, so co-occurrence within that cohort was assessed over all 120 or so repertoires. In vitro tests confirmed that a few of the cytomegalovirus-associated TCR beta chains recognize cytomegalovirus antigens. The classifier was reported to diagnose cytomegalovirus status with high specificity and sensitivity in both the original cohort and the validation cohort.

The donors belonged to the validation cohort of about 130 subjects, which was separate from the approximately 700-subject first cohort. Libraries came from the immunoSEQ multiplex PCR assay. Per the authors' processing: A statistical classification framework was developed to diagnose cytomegalovirus status using the catalog of TCR beta chain sequences. TCRdb's version of the immuneACCESS table is confined to in-frame rearrangements and falls short of the full clone set. An unresolved V gene accounts for under half of the shortfall where checked; the remainder is of unknown origin. Clonal size and the V and J genes are those of that table, whereas D and trimming came from the DNA. Across this sample there are roughly 180,000 clones, with 84% seen only once. The ten top clones hold about 7% of the sample. Sequenced sample: PBMCs. This clonotype was obtained from a man aged 18 to 30 in good health and CMV-seropositive.

The DNA reads as follows: TGTGCCAGCCGTACTCGTGTCTCTGGGGCCAACGTCCTGACTTTC. Its amino acids are CASRTRVSGANVLTF. Rearrangement joined TRBV19 to TRBJ2-6; no D gene can be assigned with confidence. The germline V gene (reference sequence) supplies CDR1 LNHDA and CDR2 SQIVND. There are 15 amino acids in the CDR3, from cysteine to phenylalanine inclusive. The DNA shown is the 45-base CDR3, in frame from base 1. V gives up 9 bases and J gives up 0 bases, and the segment between their germline ends measures 12 bases.